This is a list of T cell receptor beta chains from one sample in a study of blood T cell repertoires in COVID-19. Assay used: immunoSEQ multiplex PCR; TCRdb lists only in-frame clones, some missing. The sample lists approximately 390,000 clones; roughly 88% were seen once. The sample taken for sequencing was PBMCs or T cells enriched from blood (not recorded which). These receptors all stem from a woman aged 40 to 50 with acute COVID-19. CDR3s include the opening cysteine and the closing phenylalanine or tryptophan. D genes are given only for firm matches. Clone sizes are given selectively: once, few, many, or a class where the clone is expanded.

-,-,TRBJ1-2,TRBV6-5,CASRLRGGGYTF,TGTGCCAGCAGACTTCGTGGGGGCGGCTACACCTTC
-,-,TRBJ1-1,TRBV18,CASSSDRNTEAFF,TGTGCCAGCTCCTCGGACAGGAACACTGAAGCTTTCTTT
-,-,TRBJ1-3,TRBV11-2,CASSLNGGGSGNTIYF,TGTGCCAGCAGCTTAAACGGGGGTGGCTCTGGAAACACCATATATTTT
TRBD1,-,TRBJ1-5,TRBV19,CASSQIASGQGREQPQHF,TGTGCCAGTAGTCAAATCGCCTCAGGACAGGGGAGAGAGCAGCCCCAGCATTTT
TRBD1,-,TRBJ2-5,TRBV5-1,CASSLGDRGETQYF,TGCGCCAGCAGCTTGGGCGACAGGGGCGAGACCCAGTACTTC
-,-,TRBJ2-7,TRBV19,CASSIFGVSYEQYF,TGTGCCAGTAGTATATTCGGGGTTTCCTACGAGCAGTACTTC
-,-,TRBJ1-4,TRBV2,CASRQEGTVVKEKLFF,TGTGCCAGCAGACAGGAGGGGACGGTGGTAAAGGAAAAACTGTTTTTT
-,-,TRBJ2-2,TRBV27,CASSFQTGLTGELFF,TGTGCCAGCAGTTTCCAAACAGGGCTTACCGGGGAGCTGTTTTTT
TRBD2,-,TRBJ2-7,TRBV2,CASSGLAGGRVVSEQYF,TGTGCCAGCAGTGGGCTAGCGGGGGGCAGGGTGGTCTCCGAGCAGTACTTC
-,-,TRBJ2-7,TRBV25-1,CASSGSGYEQYF,TGTGCCAGCAGTGGGAGTGGTTACGAGCAGTACTTC
-,few,TRBJ1-1,TRBV18,CASSPGRSNTEAFF,TGTGCCAGCTCCCCAGGTAGATCGAACACTGAAGCTTTCTTT
-,-,TRBJ2-2,TRBV5-5,CASSLGGGGTGELFF,TGTGCCAGCAGCTTAGGCGGGGGCGGGACCGGGGAGCTGTTTTTT
-,-,TRBJ2-1,TRBV7-2,CASSPETGTNEQFF,TGTGCCAGCAGCCCGGAGACTGGAACAAATGAGCAGTTCTTC
TRBD2,-,TRBJ2-7,TRBV2,CASSGVAGGPHEQYF,TGTGCCAGCAGTGGGGTAGCGGGGGGGCCACACGAGCAGTACTTC
-,-,TRBJ1-5,TRBV10-3,CAISESRGGNQPQHF,TGTGCCATCAGTGAGTCTCGGGGGGGCAATCAGCCCCAGCATTTT
TRBD1,-,TRBJ2-1,TRBV7-9,CASSLTGTAYNEQFF,TGTGCCAGCAGCTTAACCGGGACAGCTTACAATGAGCAGTTCTTC
-,-,TRBJ1-2,TRBV18,CASSPSGTGNYGYTF,TGTGCCAGCTCGCCATCCGGAACAGGAAACTATGGCTACACCTTC
-,-,TRBJ2-7,TRBV11-2,CASSLVQGPVYEQYF,TGTGCCAGCAGCTTAGTCCAGGGGCCTGTGTACGAGCAGTACTTC
-,-,TRBJ1-3,TRBV6-1,CASSEDSSSGNTIYF,TGTGCCAGCAGTGAGGACAGTAGCTCTGGAAACACCATATATTTT
-,-,TRBJ1-2,TRBV5-1,CASSPGIVNYGYTF,TGCGCCAGCAGCCCAGGCATAGTCAACTATGGCTACACCTTC
-,-,TRBJ2-7,TRBV7-2,CASSLMRGDPYEQYF,TGTGCCAGCAGCTTAATGCGCGGGGACCCCTACGAGCAGTACTTC
TRBD1,-,TRBJ2-1,TRBV7-9,CASSLGQGPWDEQFF,TGTGCCAGCAGCTTGGGACAGGGGCCATGGGATGAGCAGTTCTTC
TRBD2,-,TRBJ2-1,TRBV6-2/TRBV6-3,CASSTRGGDYNEQFF,TGTGCCAGCAGTACCCGGGGGGGTGACTACAATGAGCAGTTCTTC
-,-,TRBJ2-6,TRBV3-1/TRBV3-2,CASSPSGGANVLTF,TGTGCCAGCAGCCCCTCAGGTGGGGCCAACGTCCTGACTTTC
-,-,TRBJ2-5,TRBV5-1,CASSLSGVWETQYF,TGCGCCAGCAGCCTATCAGGGGTTTGGGAGACCCAGTACTTC
-,-,TRBJ1-2,TRBV5-6,CASSLVQDYGYTF,TGTGCCAGCAGCTTGGTGCAGGACTATGGCTACACCTTC
TRBD1,-,TRBJ2-3,TRBV7-9,CASSLGQGIDTQYF,TGTGCCAGCAGCTTAGGACAGGGCATTGATACGCAGTATTTT
-,-,TRBJ1-1,TRBV5-1,CASSFTGIGNTEAFF,TGCGCCAGCAGCTTCACAGGGATTGGGAACACTGAAGCTTTCTTT
TRBD2,-,TRBJ2-1,TRBV18,CASSLRSLAGLGSYNEQFF,TGTGCCAGCTCTCTGCGGTCACTAGCGGGGCTTGGGTCCTACAATGAGCAGTTCTTC
-,-,TRBJ1-1,TRBV9,CASSVDGGANTEAFF,TGTGCCAGCAGCGTAGATGGGGGGGCGAATACTGAAGCTTTCTTT
TRBD2,-,TRBJ2-3,TRBV3-1/TRBV3-2,CASSQDPLRLAGGRKDTQYF,TGTGCCAGCAGCCAAGATCCCCTACGACTAGCGGGGGGGAGAAAAGATACGCAGTATTTT
-,-,TRBJ1-1,TRBV5-6,CASSWVGGPTEAFF,TGTGCCAGCAGCTGGGTGGGCGGGCCCACTGAAGCTTTCTTT
TRBD2,once,TRBJ2-3,TRBV6-1,CASSEAELAGSTDTQYF,TGTGCCAGCAGTGAAGCTGAACTAGCGGGGAGCACAGATACGCAGTATTTT
-,few,TRBJ1-1,TRBV29-1,CSVNQGRDTEAFF,TGCAGCGTTAATCAGGGTAGGGACACTGAAGCTTTCTTT
-,-,TRBJ2-5,TRBV6-5,CASRDSVETQYF,TGTGCCAGCAGGGACAGCGTAGAGACCCAGTACTTC
-,once,TRBJ2-1,TRBV5-8,CASSLAQGIYNEQFF,TGTGCCAGCAGCTTGGCACAGGGAATTTACAATGAGCAGTTCTTC
-,-,TRBJ1-2,TRBV2,CASSPDNRGYGYTF,TGTGCCAGCAGTCCAGACAACCGGGGCTATGGCTACACCTTC
-,once,TRBJ2-2,TRBV5-1,CASSFSGELFF,TGCGCCAGCAGCTTTAGCGGGGAGCTGTTTTTT
TRBD2,-,TRBJ2-7,TRBV7-2,CASSLGAGGYEQYF,TGTGCCAGCAGCTTAGGAGCGGGGGGCTACGAGCAGTACTTC
TRBD1,-,TRBJ2-7,TRBV15,CATSPRQGASYEQYF,TGTGCCACCAGCCCACGACAGGGGGCCTCCTACGAGCAGTACTTC
TRBD1,-,TRBJ1-1,TRBV10-2,CASSDGRGAGTEAFF,TGCGCCAGCAGTGATGGCAGGGGGGCAGGTACTGAAGCTTTCTTT
TRBD1,-,TRBJ2-1,TRBV7-9,CASSLANRDRGVYNEQFF,TGTGCCAGCAGCTTAGCTAATAGGGACAGGGGAGTGTACAATGAGCAGTTCTTC
TRBD2,-,TRBJ2-5,TRBV3-1/TRBV3-2,CASSQIIAGGQETQYF,TGTGCCAGCAGCCAAATAATAGCGGGGGGACAAGAGACCCAGTACTTC
TRBD1,-,TRBJ1-6,TRBV2,CASSQTDRDNSPLHF,TGTGCCAGCAGTCAAACGGACAGGGACAATTCACCCCTCCACTTT
TRBD1,-,TRBJ1-1,TRBV3-1/TRBV3-2,CASRGQGATSEAFF,TGTGCCAGCAGGGGACAGGGGGCGACATCTGAAGCTTTCTTT
-,-,TRBJ2-7,TRBV30,CAWAGVAYEQYF,TGTGCCTGGGCAGGGGTTGCCTACGAGCAGTACTTC
-,-,TRBJ2-7,TRBV3-1/TRBV3-2,CASSRQTVIREQYF,TGTGCCAGCAGCCGACAGACTGTTATACGAGAGCAGTACTTC
TRBD1,few,TRBJ2-4,TRBV7-6,CASSPGQGASKNIQYF,TGTGCCAGCAGCCCTGGGCAGGGGGCATCCAAAAACATTCAGTACTTC
TRBD2,-,TRBJ2-1,TRBV9,CASSVDGGAMGNEQFF,TGTGCCAGCAGCGTGGACGGGGGGGCCATGGGAAATGAGCAGTTCTTC
-,-,TRBJ1-2,TRBV7-8,CASSLDPGGYGYTF,TGTGCCAGCAGTCTGGACCCCGGGGGATATGGCTACACCTTC
TRBD1,few,TRBJ2-7,TRBV5-1,CASSLGTGPREQYF,TGCGCCAGCAGCTTAGGGACAGGGCCTCGCGAGCAGTACTTC
TRBD1,-,TRBJ2-7,TRBV29-1,CSVAGTGPFSYEQYF,TGCAGCGTCGCTGGGACAGGGCCCTTCTCCTACGAGCAGTACTTC
-,-,TRBJ1-5,TRBV20-1,CSASGYGTPNQPQHF,TGCAGTGCTAGTGGTTACGGGACACCCAATCAGCCCCAGCATTTT
TRBD1,-,TRBJ2-3,TRBV7-8,CASRHLRGPGGTDTQYF,TGTGCCAGCAGACACCTCAGGGGGCCGGGGGGCACAGATACGCAGTATTTT
TRBD1,-,TRBJ2-3,TRBV7-2,CASSGRGREADTQYF,TGTGCCAGCAGCGGCAGGGGGCGCGAAGCAGATACGCAGTATTTT
-,-,TRBJ1-2,TRBV5-4,CASSLGGGFYGYTF,TGTGCCAGCAGCTTGGGGGGCGGCTTTTATGGCTACACCTTC
TRBD2,once,TRBJ2-1,TRBV7-6,CASSPGTTADEQFF,TGTGCCAGCAGCCCCGGGACTACCGCCGATGAGCAGTTCTTC
TRBD1,-,TRBJ1-6,TRBV6-5,CASSQQGATLHF,TGTGCCAGCAGTCAACAGGGGGCGACCCTCCACTTT
-,-,TRBJ2-7,TRBV19,CASTPGSSVGYEQYF,TGTGCCAGTACCCCGGGGAGTTCGGTCGGTTACGAGCAGTACTTC